This T cell receptor beta chain derives from a study of regulatory T cells in long-lasting Graves disease. In the study overall: Newly diagnosed Graves' patients had under 3 months of antithyroid drugs.

To make TCR beta libraries, researchers used iRepertoire HTBI primers and Arm-PCR of CDR3 regions. In TCRdb, the multiplex PCR reads were re-called with MiXCR into one record per CDR3 protein. The data hold about 320,000 distinct CDR3 sequences, with 15% to 20% observed a single time. Study-level findings and limits: TRBV28, TRBJ1-2 and TRBJ2-5 were favored in persistent disease.

The V gene lost 5 bases and the J gene lost 8 bases, with 19 bases spanning the gap. Germline V gene sequence: CDR1 SGHRS, CDR2 YFSETQ. This CDR3 region has 14 residues. Time point indicated: newly diagnosed GD, antithyroid drugs for less than 3 months. Construction of the TCR library relied on RNA isolated from PBMCs. Criteria from the American Thyroid Association guidelines were applied to diagnose Graves' disease. Patients came from an endocrinology department in Xi'an, China. This clonotype turned up a few times. Its antigen is undetermined. The receptor's source is a female donor with Graves disease. Sequenced here: peripheral blood mononuclear cells (PBMCs), sampled at new diagnosis, from a patient treated with antithyroid drugs. The gene calls are TRBV5-1 and TRBJ1-2; tentative D call: TRBD1 (5 bases). The CDR3 DNA reads TGCGCCAGCAGGGTCATGTCGGGGGGTAGCGGCTACACCTTC. Encoded protein: CASRVMSGGSGYTF.